The rows below give T cell receptor beta chains drawn from one sample of a study of cytomegalovirus exposure and HLA in healthy donors. Profiling relied on immunoSEQ multiplex PCR, and the TCRdb table lists in-frame clones only, not all of them. The table records roughly 140,000 clones, approximately 80% of them present only once. Sample: PBMCs. These receptors all come from a woman aged 18 to 35 in good health and CMV-seropositive. Both conserved end residues are part of each CDR3. The order of the fields is V gene, clone size, J gene, D gene, CDR3 protein, CDR3 DNA. The D gene is left open where the match is weak. Part of the rows lack a size; the others show once, few, many or a class for expanded clones.

>TRBV5-8|.|TRBJ1-4|TRBD1
CASIGTDEKLFF
TGTGCCAGCATTGGGACAGATGAAAAACTGTTTTTT
>TRBV5-1|once|TRBJ2-4|TRBD2
CASSWGGDLAKNIQYF
TGCGCCAGCAGCTGGGGGGGGGATTTAGCCAAAAACATTCAGTACTTC
>TRBV7-9|.|TRBJ2-3|.
CASSLPGHSQYF
TGTGCCAGCAGCTTACCAGGACATTCGCAGTATTTT
>TRBV6-4|.|TRBJ1-6|.
CASSVQGWDSPLHF
TGTGCCAGTAGTGTCCAGGGTTGGGATTCACCCCTCCACTTT
>TRBV2|few|TRBJ2-2|TRBD2
CASSTGTRGGTGELFF
TGTGCCAGCAGCACCGGGACTAGAGGGGGCACCGGGGAGCTGTTTTTT
>TRBV7-2|once|TRBJ2-4|.
CASSPRPTPNIQYF
TGTGCCAGCAGTCCCCGTCCTACGCCAAACATTCAGTACTTC
>TRBV5-4|.|TRBJ1-2|TRBD1
CASSLAPGQETYGYTF
TGTGCCAGCAGCTTGGCGCCGGGACAGGAAACTTATGGCTACACCTTC
>TRBV11-2|.|TRBJ2-5|.
CASSLGEDETQYF
TGTGCCAGCAGTCTCGGGGAGGACGAGACCCAGTACTTC
>TRBV30|once|TRBJ1-1|.
CAWSYEGVKAFF
TGTGCCTGGAGTTACGAGGGTGTAAAAGCTTTCTTT
>TRBV18|.|TRBJ2-5|.
CASSPEGEETQYF
TGTGCCAGCTCACCGGAAGGGGAAGAGACCCAGTACTTC
>TRBV10-3|once|TRBJ2-2|.
CAISESPHYGELFF
TGTGCCATCAGTGAGTCGCCCCACTATGGGGAGCTGTTTTTT
>TRBV6-5|.|TRBJ1-2|.
CASSQGQHYGYTF
TGTGCCAGCAGCCAGGGACAACACTATGGCTACACCTTC
>TRBV6-1|.|TRBJ1-2|.
CASSTKEFPYGYTF
TGTGCCAGCAGCACAAAGGAGTTTCCGTATGGCTACACCTTC
>TRBV5-8|.|TRBJ1-6|TRBD1
CASSFGDRVSPLHF
TGTGCCAGCAGCTTCGGGGACAGAGTGTCACCCCTCCACTTT
>TRBV2|few|TRBJ2-3|TRBD1
CASSGGQADTQYF
TGTGCCAGCAGTGGAGGACAGGCAGATACGCAGTATTTT
>TRBV18|.|TRBJ1-1|TRBD1
CASSVRQGGTEAFF
TGTGCCAGCTCAGTCCGACAGGGGGGCACTGAAGCTTTCTTT
>TRBV4-1|few|TRBJ2-2|.
CASSQERGRGATDRELFF
TGCGCCAGCAGCCAAGAAAGGGGTCGGGGGGCCACTGACCGGGAGCTGTTTTTT
>TRBV6-1|.|TRBJ1-5|TRBD1
CASSRTGGGGPQHF
TGTGCCAGCAGCCGGACAGGGGGCGGCGGGCCCCAGCATTTT
>TRBV4-2|.|TRBJ2-1|TRBD2
CASSQESGGVMREQFF
TGTGCCAGCAGCCAAGAGAGCGGGGGGGTCATGCGGGAGCAGTTCTTC
>TRBV4-3|.|TRBJ1-6|.
CASSISPSTNSPLHF
TGCGCCAGCAGCATAAGCCCCTCAACGAATTCACCCCTCCACTTT
>TRBV19|.|TRBJ2-5|.
CASSTTSGRETQYF
TGTGCCAGTAGTACCACTAGTGGGCGAGAGACCCAGTACTTC
>TRBV6-6|.|TRBJ1-2|.
CASRGERTSGYTF
TGTGCCAGTAGAGGAGAGAGAACGAGTGGCTACACCTTC
>TRBV27|.|TRBJ2-2|TRBD2
CASSQSGRLAGRIGELFF
TGTGCCAGCAGTCAAAGTGGTCGTCTAGCGGGTCGAATCGGGGAGCTGTTTTTT
>TRBV6-5|.|TRBJ1-3|TRBD1
CASRGTGGSGNTIYF
TGTGCCAGCAGAGGAACAGGGGGCTCTGGAAACACCATATATTTT
>TRBV2|.|TRBJ2-7|.
CASRGDTVSYEQYF
TGTGCCAGCAGGGGAGACACAGTTTCCTACGAGCAGTACTTC
>TRBV5-1|few|TRBJ2-5|.
CASTSAGQTQETQYF
TGCGCCAGCACCTCAGCGGGACAAACCCAAGAGACCCAGTACTTC
>TRBV2|.|TRBJ1-2|.
CASSEDRTIYGYTF
TGTGCCAGCAGTGAAGACAGGACAATCTATGGCTACACCTTC
>TRBV4-1|.|TRBJ1-1|.
CASSQGGDEAFF
TGCGCCAGCAGCCAGGGGGGAGACGAAGCTTTCTTT
>TRBV5-1|.|TRBJ2-4|TRBD2
CASSLERGAGAKNIQYF
TGCGCCAGCAGCTTAGAGCGGGGGGCTGGAGCCAAAAACATTCAGTACTTC
>TRBV10-3|.|TRBJ2-1|TRBD2
CAISEGAGGLNEQFF
TGTGCCATCAGTGAGGGAGCGGGGGGGCTCAATGAGCAGTTCTTC
>TRBV7-9|few|TRBJ1-1|.
CSSSLGEGSLNTEAFF
TGTTCCAGCAGCTTAGGCGAGGGCTCCTTGAACACTGAAGCTTTCTTT
>TRBV2|.|TRBJ2-1|.
CASSEERGANEQFF
TGTGCCAGCAGTGAAGAACGGGGGGCCAATGAGCAGTTCTTC
>TRBV19|.|TRBJ1-5|TRBD1
CASSILLNRQGTNQPQHF
TGTGCCAGTAGTATCCTCCTCAACCGACAGGGTACGAATCAGCCCCAGCATTTT
>TRBV18|few|TRBJ1-5|.
CASSPDGGNQPQHF
TGTGCCAGCTCACCAGACGGGGGCAATCAGCCCCAGCATTTT
>TRBV2|.|TRBJ1-2|.
CASRGDTGFAQTWYGYTF
TGTGCCAGCAGGGGGGACACAGGATTCGCCCAAACTTGGTATGGCTACACCTTC
>TRBV30|.|TRBJ2-3|.
CAWSAGVLTDTQYF
TGTGCCTGGAGTGCAGGCGTACTCACAGATACGCAGTATTTT
>TRBV4-1|.|TRBJ2-7|.
CASSQDGYEQYF
TGCGCCAGCAGCCAAGACGGGTACGAGCAGTACTTC
>TRBV2|.|TRBJ2-1|TRBD2
CASPSSGGWGEQFF
TGTGCCAGCCCATCCTCCGGGGGGTGGGGTGAGCAGTTCTTC
>TRBV4-3|.|TRBJ2-1|.
CASSQGLGGGLHNEQFF
TGCGCCAGCAGCCAAGGCCTTGGCGGGGGCCTCCACAATGAGCAGTTCTTC
>TRBV28|.|TRBJ1-4|TRBD1
CASSLDRVSTNEKLFF
TGTGCCAGCAGTTTGGACAGGGTATCCACTAATGAAAAACTGTTTTTT
>TRBV11-2|.|TRBJ1-4|TRBD1
CASSPWTGKTNEKLFF
TGTGCCAGCAGCCCGTGGACAGGGAAAACTAATGAAAAACTGTTTTTT
>TRBV9|.|TRBJ1-1|.
CASSAPYGSGLTNTEAFF
TGTGCCAGCAGCGCCCCGTACGGCTCAGGGCTTACGAACACTGAAGCTTTCTTT
>TRBV27|.|TRBJ2-7|TRBD2
CASSPSGGGGGGYEQYF
TGTGCCAGCAGTCCGTCGGGGGGGGGCGGGGGCGGTTACGAGCAGTACTTC